This T cell receptor (beta chain) was captured by sequencing in a study of T cell changes during pregnancy in multiple sclerosis. Germline assignment: CDR1 MDHEN and CDR2 SYDVKM. This CDR3 contains 16 residues. V lost 6 bases and J lost 6, with 24 bases in between. The table came from immunoSEQ multiplex PCR; TCRdb's copy has only in-frame clones and leaves some out. The table lists 25,000 to 35,000 clones, about 85% of them singletons, with 8.3% in the top ten. The specimen comprised CD8+ T cells from peripheral blood mononuclear cells, sampled after pregnancy. This TCR came from a female donor with multiple sclerosis, enrolled in a pregnancy study. The J gene is TRBJ2-7, the V gene TRBV28; D unresolved. CDR3 protein: CASRQLMTFENGEQYF. The CDR3, as DNA: TGTGCCAGCAGGCAACTAATGACTTTTGAGAATGGCGAGCAGTACTTC.